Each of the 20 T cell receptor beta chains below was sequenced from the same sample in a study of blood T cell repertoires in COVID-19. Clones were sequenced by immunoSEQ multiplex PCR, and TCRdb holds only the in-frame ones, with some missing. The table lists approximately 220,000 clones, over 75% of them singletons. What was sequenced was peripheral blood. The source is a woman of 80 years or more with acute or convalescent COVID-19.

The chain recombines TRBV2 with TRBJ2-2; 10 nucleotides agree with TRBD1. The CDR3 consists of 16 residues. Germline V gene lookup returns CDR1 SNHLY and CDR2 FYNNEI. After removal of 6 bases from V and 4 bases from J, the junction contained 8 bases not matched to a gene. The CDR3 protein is CASRALGQGRTGELFF. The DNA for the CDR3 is TGTGCCAGCAGGGCCCTGGGACAGGGGCGCACCGGGGAGCTGTTTTTT.

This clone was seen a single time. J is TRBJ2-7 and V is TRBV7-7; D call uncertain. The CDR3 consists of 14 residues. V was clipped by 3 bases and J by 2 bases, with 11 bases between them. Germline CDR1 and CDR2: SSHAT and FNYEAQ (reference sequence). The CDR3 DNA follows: TGTGCCAGCAGCTTTGAGTTTGGTCCCTACGAGCAGTACTTC. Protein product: CASSFEFGPYEQYF.

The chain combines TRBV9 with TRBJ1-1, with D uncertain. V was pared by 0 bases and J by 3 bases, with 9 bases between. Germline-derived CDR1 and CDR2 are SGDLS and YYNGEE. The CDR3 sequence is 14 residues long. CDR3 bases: TGTGCCAGCAGCGTAGCCCCTAGAGACACTGAAGCTTTCTTT. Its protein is CASSVAPRDTEAFF.

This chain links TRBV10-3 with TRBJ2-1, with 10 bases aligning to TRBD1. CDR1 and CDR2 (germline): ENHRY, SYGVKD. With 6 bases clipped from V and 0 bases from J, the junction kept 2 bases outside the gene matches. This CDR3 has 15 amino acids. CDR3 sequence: CAIRGDRGSYNEQFF. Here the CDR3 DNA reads TGTGCCATCAGGGGGGACAGGGGCTCCTACAATGAGCAGTTCTTC.

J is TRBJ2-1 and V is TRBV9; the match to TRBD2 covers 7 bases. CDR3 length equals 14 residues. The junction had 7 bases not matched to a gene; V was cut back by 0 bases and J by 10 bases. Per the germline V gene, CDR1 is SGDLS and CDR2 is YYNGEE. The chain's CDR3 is CASSVVLADSEQFF. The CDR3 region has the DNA TGTGCCAGCAGCGTAGTCCTAGCGGACTCAGAGCAGTTCTTC.

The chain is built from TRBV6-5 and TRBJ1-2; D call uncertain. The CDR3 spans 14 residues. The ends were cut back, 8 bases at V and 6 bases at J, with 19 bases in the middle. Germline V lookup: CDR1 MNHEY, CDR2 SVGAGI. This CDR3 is CASLTSLGGNGYTF. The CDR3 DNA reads TGTGCCAGCCTAACGTCCTTAGGAGGGAATGGCTACACCTTC.

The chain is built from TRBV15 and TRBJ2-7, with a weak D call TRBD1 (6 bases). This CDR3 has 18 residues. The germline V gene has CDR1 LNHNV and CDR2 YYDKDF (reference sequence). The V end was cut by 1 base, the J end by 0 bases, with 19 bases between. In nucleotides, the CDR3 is TGTGCCACCAGCAGAGGTTCCTCTATACAGGGCCACTCCTACGAGCAGTACTTC. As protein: CATSRGSSIQGHSYEQYF.

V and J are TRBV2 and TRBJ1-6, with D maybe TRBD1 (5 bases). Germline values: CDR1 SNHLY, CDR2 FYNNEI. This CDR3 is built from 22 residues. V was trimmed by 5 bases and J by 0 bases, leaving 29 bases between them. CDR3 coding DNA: TGTGCCAGCAGTTCACGACCACCGGGACTCCATAGCACAAGCTCCTATAATTCACCCCTCCACTTT. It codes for CASSSRPPGLHSTSSYNSPLHF.

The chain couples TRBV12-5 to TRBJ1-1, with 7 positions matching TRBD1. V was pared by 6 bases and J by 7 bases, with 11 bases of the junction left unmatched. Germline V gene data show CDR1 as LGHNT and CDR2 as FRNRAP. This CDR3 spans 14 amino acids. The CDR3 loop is CASGQDRRHDEAFF. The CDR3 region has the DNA TGTGCTAGTGGACAGGACAGGCGGCACGATGAAGCTTTCTTT.

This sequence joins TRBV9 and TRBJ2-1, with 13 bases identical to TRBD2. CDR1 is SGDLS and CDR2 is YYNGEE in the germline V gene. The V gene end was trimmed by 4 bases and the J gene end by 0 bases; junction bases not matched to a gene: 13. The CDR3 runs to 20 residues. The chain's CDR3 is CASSSRLAGGPTSSYNEQFF. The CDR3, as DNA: TGTGCCAGCAGCTCGAGACTAGCGGGGGGACCAACCAGCTCCTACAATGAGCAGTTCTTC.

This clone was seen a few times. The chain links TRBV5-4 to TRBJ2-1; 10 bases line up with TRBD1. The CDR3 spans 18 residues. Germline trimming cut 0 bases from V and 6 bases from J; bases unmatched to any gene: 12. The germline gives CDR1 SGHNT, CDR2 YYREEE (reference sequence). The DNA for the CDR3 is TGTGCCAGCAGCTTGGCAAAGACAGGGGGCGCGAGATCCAATGAGCAGTTCTTC. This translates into CASSLAKTGGARSNEQFF.

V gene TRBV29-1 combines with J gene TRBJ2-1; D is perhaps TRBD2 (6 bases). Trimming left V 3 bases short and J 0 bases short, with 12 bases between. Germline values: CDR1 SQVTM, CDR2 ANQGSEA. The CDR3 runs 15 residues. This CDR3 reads CSVDGGKGSYNEQFF. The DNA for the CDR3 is TGCAGCGTTGATGGGGGGAAGGGCTCCTACAATGAGCAGTTCTTC.

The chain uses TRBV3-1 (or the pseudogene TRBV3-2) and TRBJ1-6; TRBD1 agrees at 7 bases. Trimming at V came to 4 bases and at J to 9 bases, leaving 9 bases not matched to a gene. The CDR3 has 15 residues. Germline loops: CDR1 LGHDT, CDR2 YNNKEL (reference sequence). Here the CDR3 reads CASSRDSGFSSPLHF. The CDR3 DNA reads TGTGCCAGCAGCCGGGACAGTGGCTTTAGTTCACCCCTCCACTTT.

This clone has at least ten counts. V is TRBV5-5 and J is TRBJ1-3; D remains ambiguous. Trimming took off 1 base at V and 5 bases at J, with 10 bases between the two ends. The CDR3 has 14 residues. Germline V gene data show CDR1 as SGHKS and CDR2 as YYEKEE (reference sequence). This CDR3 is CASSLTESRNTIYF. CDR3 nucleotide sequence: TGTGCCAGCAGCTTGACGGAGTCAAGAAACACCATATATTTT.

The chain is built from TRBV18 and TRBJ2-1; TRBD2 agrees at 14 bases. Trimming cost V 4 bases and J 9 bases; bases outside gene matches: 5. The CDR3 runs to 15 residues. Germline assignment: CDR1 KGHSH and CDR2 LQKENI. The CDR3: CASSQGTSGSREQFF. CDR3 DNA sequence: TGTGCCAGCTCACAGGGGACTAGCGGGAGTCGTGAGCAGTTCTTC.

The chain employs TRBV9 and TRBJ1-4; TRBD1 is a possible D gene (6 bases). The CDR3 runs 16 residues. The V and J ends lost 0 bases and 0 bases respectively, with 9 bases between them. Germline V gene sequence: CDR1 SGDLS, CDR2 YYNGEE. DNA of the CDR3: TGTGCCAGCAGCGTAGGTCAGGGGCCAACTAATGAAAAACTGTTTTTT. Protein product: CASSVGQGPTNEKLFF.

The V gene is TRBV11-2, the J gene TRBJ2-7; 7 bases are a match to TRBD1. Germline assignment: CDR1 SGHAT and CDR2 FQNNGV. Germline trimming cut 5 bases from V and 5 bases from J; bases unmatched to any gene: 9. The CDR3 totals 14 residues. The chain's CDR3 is CASSTRTGPNEQYF. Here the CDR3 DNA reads TGTGCCAGCAGCACCAGGACAGGCCCCAACGAGCAGTACTTC.

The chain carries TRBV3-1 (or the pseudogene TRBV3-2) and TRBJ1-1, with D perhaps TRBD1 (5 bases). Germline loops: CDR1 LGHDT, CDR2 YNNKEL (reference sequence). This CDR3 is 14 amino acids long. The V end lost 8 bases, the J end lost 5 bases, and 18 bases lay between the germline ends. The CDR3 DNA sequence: TGTGCCAGCGCCCCTGGGGGGTTTCAGACTGAAGCTTTCTTT. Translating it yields CASAPGGFQTEAFF.

The CDR3 spells CASKGTPGQTQYF. The CDR3 DNA reads TGTGCGTCCAAAGGGACTCCCGGGCAGACCCAGTACTTC. The J gene is TRBJ2-5, the V gene TRBV2; possible D gene TRBD2, 6 bases. Germline V gives CDR1 SNHLY, CDR2 FYNNEI. The CDR3 runs to 13 residues.

CDR3 amino acids: CASSVDVLGVGNEQFF. Here the CDR3 DNA reads TGTGCCAGCAGCGTCGACGTACTAGGAGTAGGCAATGAGCAGTTCTTC. V is TRBV9 and J is TRBJ2-1; weak D call: TRBD2 (5 bases). The germline V gene encodes CDR1 SGDLS and CDR2 YYNGEE. CDR3 length: 16 residues. V lost 2 bases, J lost 6 bases, and 18 bases lay in between.